This T cell receptor beta chain was observed in a study of T-cell memory formation after mild COVID-19. Whole-study context: The two donors had largely donor-specific TCR clusters.

This clonotype was counted many times. 5'RACE primed from the constant segment yielded TCR alpha and TCR beta cDNA libraries bearing sample barcodes and UMIs. Each CDR3 protein gets one entry after TCRdb re-called the 5' RACE reads with MiXCR. The sample holds roughly 130,000 distinct CDR3 sequences, about 5.9% seen once. The clonotype was recovered from an adult woman who had mild COVID-19 (a few samples of this study predate the infection). Cell type and time point are not known. Sample: PBMCs or a T cell subset sorted from them (not recorded which).

CDR3 loop: CTPAFVRGDTEAFF. The CDR3 nucleotides read TGCACCCCGGCGTTCGTCCGGGGAGACACTGAAGCTTTCTTT. The V and J genes are TRBV20-1 and TRBJ1-1; D gene unclear. This CDR3 contains 14 residues. Germline V gives CDR1 DFQATT, CDR2 SNEGSKA (reference sequence).